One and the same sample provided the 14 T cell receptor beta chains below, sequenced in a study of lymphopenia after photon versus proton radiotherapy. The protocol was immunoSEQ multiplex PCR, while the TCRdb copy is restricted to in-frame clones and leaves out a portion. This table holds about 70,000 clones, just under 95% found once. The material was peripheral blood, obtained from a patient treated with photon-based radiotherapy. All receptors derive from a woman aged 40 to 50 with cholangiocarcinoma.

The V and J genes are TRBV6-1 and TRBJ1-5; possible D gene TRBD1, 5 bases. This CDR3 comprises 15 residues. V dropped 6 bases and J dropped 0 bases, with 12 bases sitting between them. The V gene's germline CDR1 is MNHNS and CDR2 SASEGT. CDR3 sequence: CASSGGDFSNQPQHF. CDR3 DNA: TGTGCCAGCAGCGGGGGGGATTTTAGCAATCAGCCCCAGCATTTT.

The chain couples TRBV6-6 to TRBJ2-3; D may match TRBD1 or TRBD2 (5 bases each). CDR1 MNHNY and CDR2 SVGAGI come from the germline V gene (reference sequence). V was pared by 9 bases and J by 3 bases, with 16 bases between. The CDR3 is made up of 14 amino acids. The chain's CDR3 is CASLGSRGTDTQYF. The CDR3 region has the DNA TGTGCCAGTCTGGGATCGAGGGGTACAGATACGCAGTATTTT.

The CDR3 DNA is TGTGCCTCTACCCAGACAGGCCCTATCTATGGCTACACCTTC. Its protein is CASTQTGPIYGYTF. The chain couples TRBV30 to TRBJ1-2, with D possibly TRBD1 on 6 matching bases. CDR3 length: 14 residues. V was pared by 7 bases and J by 4 bases, with 19 bases between. Germline loops: CDR1 GTSNPN, CDR2 SVGIG (reference sequence).

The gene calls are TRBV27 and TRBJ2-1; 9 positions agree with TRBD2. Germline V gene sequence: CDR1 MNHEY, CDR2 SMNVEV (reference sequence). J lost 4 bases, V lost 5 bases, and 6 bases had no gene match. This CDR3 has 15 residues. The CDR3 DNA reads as TGTGCCAGCAGTCTGACTAGCGGATTATACAATGAGCAGTTCTTC. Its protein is CASSLTSGLYNEQFF.

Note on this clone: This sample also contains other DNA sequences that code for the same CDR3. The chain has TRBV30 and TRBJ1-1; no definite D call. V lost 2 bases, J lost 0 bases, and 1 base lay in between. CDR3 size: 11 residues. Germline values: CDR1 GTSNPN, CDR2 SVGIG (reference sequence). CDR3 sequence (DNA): TGTGCCTGGAGTTTGAACACTGAAGCTTTCTTT. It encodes CAWSLNTEAFF.

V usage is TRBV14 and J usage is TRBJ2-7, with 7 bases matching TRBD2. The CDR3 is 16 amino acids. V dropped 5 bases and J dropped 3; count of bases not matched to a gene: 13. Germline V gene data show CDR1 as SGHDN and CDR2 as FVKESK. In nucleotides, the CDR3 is TGTGCCAGCAGCTTTATCTCTAGCGGAAATATCTACGAGCAGTACTTC. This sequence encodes CASSFISSGNIYEQYF. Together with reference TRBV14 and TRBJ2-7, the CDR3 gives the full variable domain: EAGVTQFPSHSVIEKGQTVTLRCDPISGHDNLYWYRRVMGKEIKFLLHFVKESKQDESGMPNNRFLAERTGGTYSTLKVQPAELEDSGVYFCASSFISSGNIYEQYFGPGTRLTVT.

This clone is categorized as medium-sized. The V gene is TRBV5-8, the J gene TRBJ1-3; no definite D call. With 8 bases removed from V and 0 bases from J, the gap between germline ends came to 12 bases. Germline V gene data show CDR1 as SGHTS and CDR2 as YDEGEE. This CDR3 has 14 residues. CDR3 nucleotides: TGTGCCAGTCCAAAGGTTTTCTCTGGAAACACCATATATTTT. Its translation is CASPKVFSGNTIYF.

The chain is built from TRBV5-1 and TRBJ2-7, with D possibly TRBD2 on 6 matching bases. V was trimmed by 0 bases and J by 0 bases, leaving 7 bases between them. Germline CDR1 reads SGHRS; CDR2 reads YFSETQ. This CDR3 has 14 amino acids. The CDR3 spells CASSLGRDSYEQYF. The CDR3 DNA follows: TGCGCCAGCAGCTTGGGGCGGGACTCCTACGAGCAGTACTTC.

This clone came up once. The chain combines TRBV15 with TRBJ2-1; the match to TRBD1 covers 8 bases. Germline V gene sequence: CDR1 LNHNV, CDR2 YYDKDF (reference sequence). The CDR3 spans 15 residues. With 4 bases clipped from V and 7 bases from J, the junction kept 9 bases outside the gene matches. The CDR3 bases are TGTGCCACCAGCATGCAGGGGGCGCATGGTAATGAGCAGTTCTTC. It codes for CATSMQGAHGNEQFF. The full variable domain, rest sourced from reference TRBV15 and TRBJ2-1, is DAMVIQNPRYQVTQFGKPVTLSCSQTLNHNVMYWYQQKSSQAPKLLFHYYDKDFNNEADTPDNFQSRRPNTSFCFLDIRSPGLGDTAMYLCATSMQGAHGNEQFFGPGTRLTVL.

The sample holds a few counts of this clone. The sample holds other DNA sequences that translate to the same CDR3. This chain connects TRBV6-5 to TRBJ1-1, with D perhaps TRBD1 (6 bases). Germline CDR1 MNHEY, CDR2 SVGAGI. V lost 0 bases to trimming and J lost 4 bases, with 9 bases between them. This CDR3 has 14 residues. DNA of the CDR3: TGTGCCAGCAGTTACTCAGGGGGGGGCACTGAAGCTTTCTTT. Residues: CASSYSGGGTEAFF.

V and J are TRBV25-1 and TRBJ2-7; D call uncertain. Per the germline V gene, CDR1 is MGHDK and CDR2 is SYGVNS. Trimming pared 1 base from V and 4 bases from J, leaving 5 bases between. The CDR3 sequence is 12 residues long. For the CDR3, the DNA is TGTGCCAGCAGTGAATTGGGGTACGAGCAGTACTTC. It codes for CASSELGYEQYF.

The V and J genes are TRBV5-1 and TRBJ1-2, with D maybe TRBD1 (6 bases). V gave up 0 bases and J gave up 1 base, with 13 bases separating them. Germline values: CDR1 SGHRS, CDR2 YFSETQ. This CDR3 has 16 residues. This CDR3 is CASSLERTAYNYGYTF. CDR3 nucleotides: TGCGCCAGCAGCTTGGAAAGGACAGCCTATAACTATGGCTACACCTTC.

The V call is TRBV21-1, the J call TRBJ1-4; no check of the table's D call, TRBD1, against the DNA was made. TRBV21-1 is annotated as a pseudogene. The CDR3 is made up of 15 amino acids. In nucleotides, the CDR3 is TGTGCCAGCAGCAAAGCGCTGCAGGGTATGGAAAAACTGTTTTTT. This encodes CASSKALQGMEKLFF.

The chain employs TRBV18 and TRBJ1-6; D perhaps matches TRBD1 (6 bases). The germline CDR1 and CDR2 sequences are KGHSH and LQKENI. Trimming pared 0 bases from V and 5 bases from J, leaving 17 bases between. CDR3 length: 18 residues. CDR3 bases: TGTGCCAGCTCACCACCGGGACAAGGCGGGCGTAATAATTCACCCCTCCACTTT. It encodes CASSPPGQGGRNNSPLHF.